A selection of T cell receptor beta chains follows, all from one sample in a study of shared clonotypes between healthy human individuals. Repertoires were generated with immunoSEQ multiplex PCR, while TCRdb's copy carries only in-frame clones and drops some. The sample contains 650,000 to 700,000 clones, roughly 91% of which appear only once. Sequenced: memory CD8+ T cells from PBMCs. These receptors all come from a man younger than 35 in good health. Some clones in this sample may be carry-over from other donors' samples. CDR3s include the opening cysteine and the closing phenylalanine or tryptophan. The D gene is left open where the match is weak.

V gene	D gene	J gene	CDR3 DNA	CDR3 protein
TRBV14	NA	TRBJ2-1	TGTGCCAGCAGCCAAGTACCCAGGAGGTCCTACAATGAGCAGTTCTTC	CASSQVPRRSYNEQFF
TRBV4-3	NA	TRBJ1-2	TGCGCCAGCAGCCAGAGGCTTCCAAGGGACGCTAACTATGGCTACACCTTC	CASSQRLPRDANYGYTF
TRBV6-1	NA	TRBJ2-7	TGTGCCAGCAGTGATCCCCAGGACTTTCCCTACGAGCAGTACTTC	CASSDPQDFPYEQYF
TRBV27	TRBD1	TRBJ1-1	TGTGCCAGCAGTTTGTTTTGGGGACAGGGCTCTGAAGCTTTCTTT	CASSLFWGQGSEAFF
TRBV9	TRBD2	TRBJ2-3	TGTGCCAGCAGCGTAGGGCGGGAGTTGAGCACAGATACGCAGTATTTT	CASSVGRELSTDTQYF
TRBV10-3	TRBD1	TRBJ2-7	TGTGCCATCAGTGAGACGGGACAGTGGAAAACCTACGAGCAGTACTTC	CAISETGQWKTYEQYF
TRBV14	NA	TRBJ1-1	TGTGCCAGCAGCCAAGGTACCATCCCGGCTTTCTTT	CASSQGTIPAFF
TRBV6-1	TRBD2	TRBJ2-7	TGTGCCAGCAGTGAATGGTCTAGCGGGTCCTACGAGCAGTACTTC	CASSEWSSGSYEQYF
TRBV9	NA	TRBJ2-7	TGTGCCAGCGGCGGAGGGGGCCACCACGAGCAGTACTTC	CASGGGGHHEQYF
TRBV7-8	TRBD1	TRBJ1-2	TGTGCCAGCAGCAGACCGGACAGGACCTATGGCTACACCTTC	CASSRPDRTYGYTF
TRBV28	NA	TRBJ1-1	TGTGCCAGCGGCCCTTGGCCTAAAGCTTTCTTT	CASGPWPKAFF
TRBV7-9	TRBD1	TRBJ2-1	TGTGCCAGCAGCTTGTTTCGCGGGACAGGGGCCGGCAATGAGCAGTTCTTC	CASSLFRGTGAGNEQFF
TRBV7-8	TRBD1	TRBJ1-5	TGTGCCAGCAGTTTTTTCCAGGGGGCGAGGAATCAGCCCCAGCATTTT	CASSFFQGARNQPQHF
TRBV4-1	NA	TRBJ2-7	TGCGCCAGCAGCCAAGCTCTTGGACACGTCTCAGGGGAGCAGTACTTC	CASSQALGHVSGEQYF
TRBV11-2	NA	TRBJ1-1	TGTGCCAGCAGGGGTCAGATGAACACTGAAGCTTTCTTT	CASRGQMNTEAFF
TRBV21-1	NA	TRBJ1-1	TGTGCCAGCAGCCAAGCCGCCCAACAGGGACGGACTGAAGCTTTCTTT	CASSQAAQQGRTEAFF
TRBV7-9	NA	TRBJ2-1	TGTGCCAGCAGCCCCCCGATTGGGGCTGCCTACAATGAGCAGTTCTTC	CASSPPIGAAYNEQFF